The entry below describes one T cell receptor beta chain. These data come from a study of PD-L1 blockade in urothelial cancer. As for the study in general: Starting at some point between 2014 and 2015, patients were given atezolizumab (1,200 mg intravenously every 3 weeks).

This CDR3 region has 14 residues. Germline assignment: CDR1 SNHLY and CDR2 FYNNEI. V was shortened by 6 bases and J by 0 bases, with 11 bases between the two germline ends. Patients had urothelial carcinoma that was locally advanced or metastatic. Data came from immunoSEQ multiplex PCR; TCRdb stores just in-frame clones and leaves some out. The sample has just under 30,000 clones; more than 75% are singletons. The source is a man aged 45-65 years with urothelial cancer. The chain links TRBV2 to TRBJ1-1, with D possibly being TRBD1 (6 bases). The sample consisted of PBMCs, taken around atezolizumab (anti-PD-L1) treatment. CDR3 in amino acids: CASRTGVLNTEAFF. The DNA for the CDR3 is TGTGCCAGCAGGACAGGAGTTTTGAACACTGAAGCTTTCTTT. The entire variable domain, with the rest obtained from reference TRBV2 and TRBJ1-1, is as follows: EPEVTQTPSHQVTQMGQEVILRCVPISNHLYFYWYRQILGQKVEFLVSFYNNEISEKSEIFDDQFSVERPDGSNFTLKIRSTKLEDSAMYFCASRTGVLNTEAFFGQGTRLTVV.